This TCR beta chain comes out of a study of vaccination and CD4 T cells after COVID-19. Across the whole study: The makeup of the convalescents was six males and four females, two of them Hispanic.

Sequenced with the Oncomine TCR Beta short-read assay was DNA taken from cultured CD4+ T cells. TCRdb called the PCR reads again in MiXCR, with one record for every CDR3 protein. The sample lists fewer than 11,000 distinct CDR3 sequences; roughly 40% were seen once. Noted treatment: roughly ten-day PBMC culture with coronavirus spike peptide pools or control peptides (ViraFEST assay). V trimming: 6 bases; J trimming: 0 bases; junction bases outside the gene matches: 7. CDR1 and CDR2 (germline): SNHLY, FYNNEI. The length of the CDR3 is 15 residues. This clonotype is judged hyperexpanded (1% or more). Its antigen remains unknown.

This clonotype was obtained from a human donor who had recovered from COVID-19. Material for sequencing was CD4+ T cells from blood, cultured in vitro. J is TRBJ1-1 and V is TRBV2; 7 nucleotides agree with TRBD1. In DNA, the CDR3 is TGTGCCAGCAGGGAAAGGGGACAGTTGAACACTGAAGCTTTCTTT. The encoded protein is CASRERGQLNTEAFF.